This T cell receptor beta chain was observed in a study of radiation and T cells in renal cell carcinoma. General study results and limits: Baseline intratumoral clonotype presence is unknown without pretreatment biopsies. From baseline, blood top tumor clonotypes peaked at 2 weeks post-radiation.

About this clone itself: Its antigen is unidentified.

Data came from immunoSEQ multiplex PCR; TCRdb stores just in-frame clones and leaves some out. The profile covers around 100,000 clones, with more than 65% appearing a single time and approximately 7.2% taken by the ten largest. As to time point: blood 4 weeks post-SBRT, at nephrectomy. As to treatment: 15 Gy SBRT to primary tumor, nephrectomy 4 weeks later. Nephrectomy followed 15 Gy stereotactic body radiation by 4 weeks. This renal cell carcinoma was of the clear cell type. Germline CDR1 and CDR2: MNHNY and SVGAGI (reference sequence). Trimming shortened V by 2 bases and J by 5 bases, and 12 bases separated the two germline ends. The CDR3 is 15 residues long.

The specimen comprised blood, sampled from a patient whose treatment included radiotherapy and nephrectomy. The TCR was taken from a man in his sixties with renal cell carcinoma. The chain is built from TRBV6-6 and TRBJ1-4; TRBD1 might be the D (6 bases). The CDR3 DNA sequence: TGTGCCAGCAGTTACGAGGGGGTCCCGAATGAAAAACTGTTTTTT. It translates to CASSYEGVPNEKLFF.